Below, 18 T cell receptor beta chains from the same sample are listed, as sequenced in a study of T-cell reconstitution after alpha-beta-depleted transplantation in children. A TCRbeta library incorporating unique molecular identifiers was prepared. TCRdb ran MiXCR on the PCR reads and lists one entry per CDR3 protein. Among 200,000 to 250,000 distinct CDR3 sequences listed, under 9.5% were seen once. Specimen: PBMCs, mostly from graft donor cells, collected 180 days after TCRalphabeta/CD19-depleted stem cell transplant. These receptors were collected from a male patient aged 5 to 17 who had a stem cell transplant for acute lymphoblastic leukemia, so the T cells may come from the graft donor.

The table lists this clonotype with many counts. The chain has TRBV10-3 and TRBJ2-5; 11 bases match TRBD2. The CDR3 runs 17 residues. From germline, CDR1 is ENHRY and CDR2 SYGVKD. J lost 2 bases, V lost 6 bases, and 11 bases had no gene match. In nucleotides, the CDR3 is TGTGCCATCAGCGACCTTCCGACTAGCGGGAAACAAGAGACCCAGTACTTC. Encoded protein: CAISDLPTSGKQETQYF.

At least ten counts were recorded for this clonotype. The chain's CDR3 is CASSFRTSGSRGLNEQFF. As DNA, the CDR3 is TGTGCCAGCAGTTTCCGGACTAGCGGGAGTAGGGGGCTCAATGAGCAGTTCTTC. V is TRBV6-5 and J is TRBJ2-1, with 13 bases aligning to TRBD2. This CDR3 region has 18 residues. Germline CDR1 and CDR2: MNHEY and SVGAGI. V was clipped by 4 bases and J by 6 bases; unmatched bases: 12.

This clonotype was counted ten times or more. CDR3 sequence: CASSYSGVAGNTIYF. CDR3 nucleotide sequence: TGTGCCAGCAGTTACTCAGGAGTGGCTGGAAACACCATATATTTT. This chain uses TRBV6-5 with TRBJ1-3; D remains ambiguous. V gave up 0 bases and J gave up 2 bases, with 8 bases separating them. The V gene's germline CDR1 is MNHEY and CDR2 SVGAGI. The CDR3 has 15 amino acids.

This clonotype was observed at least ten times. The V gene is TRBV5-8, the J gene TRBJ2-7; tentatively, D is TRBD1 (6 bases). Between the trimmed V and J ends, which lost 1 base and 2 bases, there was a span of 13 bases. CDR3 size: 15 residues. Germline CDR1 and CDR2: SGHTS and YDEGEE. CDR3 nucleotides: TGTGCCAGCAGCTTGATCTTCAGGGGAACCTACGAGCAGTACTTC. Translation gives CASSLIFRGTYEQYF. The full variable domain, its missing parts supplied by reference TRBV5-8 and TRBJ2-7, is EAGVTQSPTHLIKTRGQQATLRCSPISGHTSVYWYQQALGLGLQFLLWYDEGEERNRGNFPPRFSGRQFPNYSSELNVNALELEDSALYLCASSLIFRGTYEQYFGPGTRLTVT.

This clonotype was recorded at least ten times. The chain uses TRBV5-1 and TRBJ1-2; D is unclear. The V gene's germline CDR1 is SGHRS and CDR2 YFSETQ. Trimming stripped 1 base from V and 3 bases from J, with 31 bases between. This CDR3 comprises 21 residues. This CDR3 is CASSLQGYPTIPRITDYGYTF. The DNA for the CDR3 is TGCGCCAGCAGCTTGCAAGGGTATCCGACTATCCCCAGGATAACAGACTATGGCTACACCTTC.

This clonotype was seen only a few times. The J gene is TRBJ1-4, the V gene TRBV18; TRBD1 matches 8 bases. CDR3 size: 16 residues. CDR1 is KGHSH and CDR2 is LQKENI in the germline V gene. J lost 4 bases, V lost 3 bases, and 7 bases had no gene match. CDR3 amino acids: CASSPVRDRYNEKLFF. The CDR3, as DNA: TGTGCCAGCTCACCGGTGAGGGACAGGTATAATGAAAAACTGTTTTTT.

This clonotype was seen at least ten times. The rearrangement uses TRBV29-1 and TRBJ2-5, with D perhaps being TRBD1 or TRBD2 (5 bases each). The CDR3 has 16 amino acids. Germline-derived CDR1 and CDR2 are SQVTM and ANQGSEA. V gave up 4 bases and J gave up 1 base, with 19 bases separating them. CDR3 in amino acids: CSVVPTGPGGQETQYF. In DNA, the CDR3 is TGCAGCGTTGTCCCCACAGGTCCTGGGGGCCAAGAGACCCAGTACTTC. Together with reference TRBV29-1 and TRBJ2-5, the CDR3 gives the full variable domain: SAVISQKPSRDICQRGTSLTIQCQVDSQVTMMFWYRQQPGQSLTLIATANQGSEATYESGFVIDKFPISRPNLTFSTLTVSNMSPEDSSIYLCSVVPTGPGGQETQYFGPGTRLLVL.

This clonotype was detected ten times or more. V gene TRBV5-1 combines with J gene TRBJ2-1; D tentatively reads TRBD1 or TRBD2 (5 bases each). V dropped 0 bases and J dropped 12 bases, with 7 bases sitting between them. The CDR3 runs 11 residues. The germline gives CDR1 SGHRS, CDR2 YFSETQ. The CDR3 sequence: CASSLGDAQFF. The CDR3 bases are TGCGCCAGCAGCTTGGGGGACGCGCAGTTCTTC.

This clonotype was counted many times. The rearrangement uses TRBV6-2 or TRBV6-3 and TRBJ2-5; D may correspond to TRBD1 or TRBD2 (6 bases each). Germline-derived CDR1 and CDR2 are MNHEY and SVGEGT. The germline V and J ends were trimmed by 6 bases and 7 bases, with 15 bases remaining between them. CDR3 length: 13 amino acids. The CDR3 DNA reads TGTGCCAGCAGAGCCGGGGGCGATGGGACCCAGTACTTC. This translates into CASRAGGDGTQYF.

V usage is TRBV7-9 and J usage is TRBJ2-7; 10 bases are shared with TRBD1. The CDR3 spans 14 residues. V shed 2 bases, J shed 10 bases, and the junction held 8 bases outside the gene matches. Germline V gives CDR1 SEHNR, CDR2 FQNEAQ (reference sequence). CDR3 bases: TGTGCCAGCAGCTTAAGACAGGGGGCGGGCGATCAGTACTTC. This encodes CASSLRQGAGDQYF.

This clonotype was picked up many times. V usage is TRBV7-9 and J usage is TRBJ2-4; D not resolved. CDR1 and CDR2 from the germline V gene are SEHNR and FQNEAQ (reference sequence). V was trimmed by 1 base and J by 2 bases, leaving 3 bases between them. The CDR3 runs 13 residues. In nucleotides, the CDR3 is TGTGCCAGCAGCTTAGGGACCAAAAACATTCAGTACTTC. The encoded protein is CASSLGTKNIQYF.

This clonotype occurred many times. This chain links TRBV29-1 with TRBJ2-1, with D perhaps matching TRBD2 (6 bases). The CDR3 contains 11 residues. In germline, CDR1 is SQVTM, CDR2 ANQGSEA. V lost 7 bases and J lost 10, with 14 bases in between. DNA for the CDR3: TGCAGCGATAGACTAGTCGGGGAGCAGTTCTTC. This sequence encodes CSDRLVGEQFF.

There are many counts of this clonotype. This chain connects TRBV14 to TRBJ1-4; 7 positions agree with TRBD1. The J segment lost 0 bases and the V segment lost 6 bases, leaving 7 bases of the junction unmatched. CDR3 length equals 16 residues. Germline CDR1 SGHDN, CDR2 FVKESK. The CDR3 DNA follows: TGTGCCAGCAGTCGGGACAGACCTGCAACTAATGAAAAACTGTTTTTT. This gives the protein CASSRDRPATNEKLFF.

This clonotype was counted many times. CDR3 sequence reads: CASTPTGSTETQYF. The CDR3 DNA reads as TGTGCCAGCACCCCGACAGGGAGTACGGAGACCCAGTACTTC. The chain carries TRBV7-9 and TRBJ2-5; 7 nucleotides agree with TRBD1. Per the germline V gene, CDR1 is SEHNR and CDR2 is FQNEAQ (reference sequence). CDR3 length: 14 amino acids. With V trimmed by 7 bases and J by 5 bases, 10 bases remained unmatched.

This chain uses TRBV13 with TRBJ1-5, with 12 bases identical to TRBD1. CDR1 PRHDT and CDR2 FYEKMQ come from the germline V gene (reference sequence). The CDR3 spans 18 residues. The ends lost 11 bases at V and 1 base at J; junction bases unmatched: 15. The CDR3 loop is CAFSFRDRGRESNQPQHF. For the CDR3, the DNA is TGTGCCTTCAGCTTTCGGGACAGGGGGCGGGAGAGCAATCAGCCCCAGCATTTT.

This clonotype was seen ten or more times. The V gene is TRBV7-3, the J gene TRBJ2-1; 7 nucleotides match TRBD2. The V gene's germline CDR1 is SGHTA and CDR2 FQGTGA. There are 16 residues in the CDR3. J was trimmed by 0 bases and V by 1 base; bases with no gene match: 3. The CDR3 reads CASSLRGGSSYNEQFF. The CDR3 DNA follows: TGTGCCAGCAGCTTAAGGGGCGGGAGCTCCTACAATGAGCAGTTCTTC.

Many counts were recorded for this clonotype. CDR3 sequence reads: CSVGQGGPLEQYF. For the CDR3, the DNA is TGCAGCGTTGGACAGGGAGGCCCCCTCGAGCAGTACTTC. V usage is TRBV29-1 and J usage is TRBJ2-7; possible D gene TRBD1, 7 bases. Germline-derived CDR1 and CDR2 are SQVTM and ANQGSEA. CDR3 length: 13 residues. V dropped 4 bases and J dropped 6 bases, with 16 bases sitting between them.

This clonotype was observed at least ten times. V is TRBV24-1 and J is TRBJ2-2, with D possibly being TRBD2 (6 bases). V lost 4 bases to trimming and J lost 7 bases, with 12 bases between them. The length of the CDR3 is 14 residues. The germline gives CDR1 KGHDR, CDR2 SFDVKD. DNA for the CDR3: TGTGCCACCAGTGACCCTTCGACTAGCGGGGAGCTGTTTTTT. Translating it yields CATSDPSTSGELFF.